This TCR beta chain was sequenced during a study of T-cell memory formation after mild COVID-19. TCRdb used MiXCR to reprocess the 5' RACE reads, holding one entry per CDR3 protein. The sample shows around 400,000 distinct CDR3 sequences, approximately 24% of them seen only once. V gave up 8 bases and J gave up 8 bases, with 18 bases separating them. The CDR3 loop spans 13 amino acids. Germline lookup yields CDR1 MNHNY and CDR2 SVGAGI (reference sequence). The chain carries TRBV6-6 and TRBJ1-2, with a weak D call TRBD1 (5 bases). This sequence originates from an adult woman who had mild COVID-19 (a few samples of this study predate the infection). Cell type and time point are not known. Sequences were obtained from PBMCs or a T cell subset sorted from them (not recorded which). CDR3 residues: CASDTIGGDGYTF. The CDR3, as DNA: TGTGCCAGCGACACGATCGGGGGGGACGGCTACACCTTC.